The T cell receptor (beta chain) under discussion was sequenced for a study of blood T cell repertoires in COVID-19. Study background: The cDNA or gDNA used as material had been derived from T cells, B-cell-depleted T cells, or PBMCs.

V lost 3 bases and J 1 base, leaving 9 bases between the germline ends. Germline-derived CDR1 and CDR2 are DFQATT and SNEGSKA (reference sequence). The CDR3 totals 13 residues. Clones were read by immunoSEQ multiplex PCR, and TCRdb kept only the in-frame ones, dropping some. The sample holds 150,000 to 200,000 clones, roughly 90% seen once. This sequence was found in a man aged 50 or older with acute or convalescent COVID-19. What was sequenced was peripheral blood. This chain joins TRBV20-1 and TRBJ1-2; maybe TRBD1 (5 bases). As DNA, the CDR3 is TGCAGTGCTAGTAGTCAGGGTAACTATGGCTACACCTTC. It translates to CSASSQGNYGYTF.